Below are 21 T cell receptor beta chains sequenced from a single sample in a study of blood T cell repertoires in COVID-19. Using immunoSEQ multiplex PCR, the repertoire was profiled, and TCRdb retains in-frame clones only, with some absent. Among a few hundred thousand clones listed, around 92% were seen once. The specimen was PBMCs or T cells enriched from blood (not recorded which). The receptors shown here come from a woman aged 25 to 45 who had recovered from COVID-19.

Concerning this clone: The sample carries other DNA sequences with the same CDR3. The chain has TRBV5-6 and TRBJ1-5; the D gene is possibly TRBD1 (6 bases). Germline lookup yields CDR1 SGHDT and CDR2 YYEEEE. The CDR3 loop spans 14 amino acids. Trimming left V 4 bases short and J 5 bases short, with 13 bases between. The chain's CDR3 is CASSRAGVDQPQHF. The CDR3 DNA reads TGTGCCAGCAGCCGGGCAGGGGTTGATCAGCCCCAGCATTTT.

The chain uses TRBV5-1 and TRBJ2-6; 12 bases match TRBD2. The CDR3 is made up of 18 amino acids. V gave up 6 bases and J gave up 0 bases; unmatched junction bases: 7. Germline V gives CDR1 SGHRS, CDR2 YFSETQ. CDR3 bases: TGCGCCAGCAAGACAGGACTAGCGGGAAGCTCTGGGGCCAACGTCCTGACTTTC. The encoded protein is CASKTGLAGSSGANVLTF.

This chain uses TRBV6-2 or TRBV6-3 with TRBJ2-2; TRBD2 matches at 8 bases. Germline trimming cut 6 bases from V and 0 bases from J; bases unmatched to any gene: 6. The CDR3 spans 16 residues. Germline CDR1 is MNHEY and CDR2 is SVGEGT. CDR3 DNA: TGTGCCAGCAGCAACGGGGGGGTAGCGAACACCGGGGAGCTGTTTTTT. Translating it yields CASSNGGVANTGELFF.

In its sample, this clone was seen a few times. V usage is TRBV6-2 or TRBV6-3 and J usage is TRBJ2-1; 14 bases are shared with TRBD2. The CDR3 sequence is 17 residues long. Germline values: CDR1 MNHEY, CDR2 SVGEGT. J was trimmed by 8 bases and V by 0 bases; bases with no gene match: 6. CDR3 DNA sequence: TGTGCCAGCAGTTACTCGACTAGCGGGAGGGCCTTAGATGAGCAGTTCTTC. Translation: CASSYSTSGRALDEQFF.

For this clone: Other DNA sequences in the sample encode the same CDR3. This sequence joins TRBV27 and TRBJ1-5; tentatively, D is TRBD1 (6 bases). This CDR3 spans 14 amino acids. Germline assignment: CDR1 MNHEY and CDR2 SMNVEV (reference sequence). Trimming left V 2 bases short and J 2 bases short, with 7 bases between. This CDR3 is CASSLRQGNQPQHF. As DNA, the CDR3 is TGTGCCAGCAGTTTAAGACAGGGCAATCAGCCCCAGCATTTT.

J is TRBJ2-3 and V is TRBV7-9, with D maybe TRBD2 (5 bases). The germline V gene encodes CDR1 SEHNR and CDR2 FQNEAQ (reference sequence). The V end lost 1 base, the J end lost 5 bases, and 10 bases lay between the germline ends. This CDR3 has 14 amino acids. The chain's CDR3 is CASSLETGIDTQYF. CDR3 sequence (DNA): TGTGCCAGCAGCTTAGAGACGGGAATAGATACGCAGTATTTT.

This clone was seen only a few times. V and J are TRBV23-1 and TRBJ2-7; no clear D. TRBV23-1 carries the ORF label, with uncertain function. The CDR3 is 10 residues long. Trimming removed 8 bases at V and 5 bases at J, with 7 bases between. The CDR3 bases are TGCGCCAGCTTCTTCCACGAGCAGTACTTC. It yields the protein CASFFHEQYF.

V usage is TRBV14 and J usage is TRBJ1-1, with D unresolved. CDR1 and CDR2 (germline): SGHDN, FVKESK. Trimming stripped 2 bases from V and 0 bases from J, with 13 bases between. The CDR3 loop spans 16 amino acids. CDR3 protein: CASSQLSAGMNTEAFF. CDR3 DNA: TGTGCCAGCAGCCAATTAAGTGCAGGAATGAACACTGAAGCTTTCTTT.

The rearrangement uses TRBV4-2 and TRBJ1-2; weak D call: TRBD1 (5 bases). The CDR3 sequence is 14 residues long. Germline-derived CDR1 and CDR2 are LGHNA and YNFKEQ. Trimming left V 1 base short and J 6 bases short, with 12 bases between. The CDR3 spells CASSQATGGDGYTF. The CDR3 nucleotides are TGTGCCAGCAGCCAAGCAACTGGAGGGGATGGCTACACCTTC.

This clone showed up just a few times. This sample includes further DNA sequences coding for the same CDR3. The J gene is TRBJ2-7, the V gene TRBV7-9; the match to TRBD1 covers 7 bases. This CDR3 region has 12 residues. Looked up from germline, CDR1 is SEHNR and CDR2 is FQNEAQ (reference sequence). V was clipped by 8 bases and J by 2 bases; unmatched bases: 3. DNA for the CDR3: TGTGCCAGCCGACAGGGAACCTACGAGCAGTACTTC. Translation: CASRQGTYEQYF.

The CDR3 spells CASSVGQGGTTDTQYF. In DNA form, the CDR3 reads TGTGCCAGCAGCGTAGGACAGGGGGGAACCACAGATACGCAGTATTTT. The rearrangement uses TRBV9 and TRBJ2-3; 9 bases map to TRBD1. Germline V lookup: CDR1 SGDLS, CDR2 YYNGEE. The CDR3 is 16 residues long. Trimming removed 0 bases from V and 2 bases from J; junction bases left unmatched: 4.

The chain has TRBV10-3 and TRBJ2-1; 7 nucleotides align to TRBD1. The V gene's germline CDR1 is ENHRY and CDR2 SYGVKD. The J segment lost 10 bases and the V segment lost 0 bases, leaving 0 bases of the junction unmatched. The CDR3 runs to 12 residues. This CDR3 is CAISESQGEQFF. The CDR3 DNA reads TGTGCCATCAGTGAGTCACAGGGGGAGCAGTTCTTC.

This chain uses TRBV6-2 or TRBV6-3 with TRBJ1-5, with 10 nucleotides matching TRBD1. The germline V gene encodes CDR1 MNHEY and CDR2 SVGEGT. V shed 6 bases, J shed 2 bases, and the junction held 16 bases outside the gene matches. The CDR3 runs 19 residues. CDR3 region: CASSTPGQGIPYGNQPQHF. The CDR3 nucleotides are TGTGCCAGCAGCACTCCGGGACAGGGGATACCTTATGGCAATCAGCCCCAGCATTTT.

This chain connects TRBV28 to TRBJ2-6; unclear D gene. V was clipped by 4 bases and J by 0 bases, with 7 bases between them. This CDR3 comprises 15 residues. Germline assignment: CDR1 MDHEN and CDR2 SYDVKM. The CDR3 sequence is CASSSPLSGANVLTF. In DNA form, the CDR3 reads TGTGCCAGCAGTTCTCCCCTCTCTGGGGCCAACGTCCTGACTTTC.

The CDR3 coding sequence is TGTGCCAGCAGCTCCCAAATACAGGGCAATCAGCCCCAGCATTTT. Amino acids: CASSSQIQGNQPQHF. This chain connects TRBV7-8 to TRBJ1-5; tentatively, D is TRBD1 (5 bases). Germline-derived CDR1 and CDR2 are SGHVS and FQNEAQ. This CDR3 comprises 15 residues. Deletions cut 4 bases from V and 2 bases from J, with 12 bases between. Full variable domain (outside the CDR3, taken from reference TRBV7-8 and TRBJ1-5): GAGVSQSPRYKVAKRGQDVALRCDPISGHVSLFWYQQALGQGPEFLTYFQNEAQLDKSGLPSDRFFAERPEGSVSTLKIQRTQQEDSAVYLCASSSQIQGNQPQHFGDGTRLSIL.

The V call is TRBV30, the J call TRBJ2-7; D gene uncertain. V was trimmed by 2 bases and J by 5 bases, leaving 7 bases between them. The germline V gene has CDR1 GTSNPN and CDR2 SVGIG (reference sequence). The CDR3 is 11 amino acids. CDR3: CAWSLFDEQYF. The CDR3 DNA reads TGTGCCTGGAGTCTATTCGACGAGCAGTACTTC.

The chain combines TRBV24-1 with TRBJ2-5, with 8 bases lining up with TRBD1. The CDR3 consists of 15 residues. J lost 3 bases, V lost 2 bases, and 4 bases had no gene match. The germline CDR1 and CDR2 sequences are KGHDR and SFDVKD. The CDR3 DNA reads TGTGCCACCAGTGATTCGGGACAGGCCGAAGAGACCCAGTACTTC. Its protein product is CATSDSGQAEETQYF.

This clone was seen only a few times. This rearrangement joins TRBV18 to TRBJ1-4, with 7 bases lining up with TRBD1. Per germline, CDR1 KGHSH and CDR2 LQKENI. V lost 4 bases and J lost 5; bases outside the gene matches: 10. CDR3 length equals 16 residues. In DNA form, the CDR3 reads TGTGCCAGCTCACGTACGGGGACAGCAGAAAATGAAAAACTGTTTTTT. The encoded protein is CASSRTGTAENEKLFF.

This chain joins TRBV13 and TRBJ1-1, with D tentatively TRBD1 (6 bases). Germline loops: CDR1 PRHDT, CDR2 FYEKMQ (reference sequence). CDR3 size: 13 residues. V was pared by 8 bases and J by 0 bases, with 10 bases between. This CDR3 reads CASEGDMNTEAFF. DNA for the CDR3: TGTGCCAGCGAAGGGGACATGAACACTGAAGCTTTCTTT.

V usage is TRBV5-1 and J usage is TRBJ1-1, with 7 bases fitting TRBD1. The J segment lost 1 base and the V segment lost 4 bases, leaving 7 bases of the junction unmatched. There are 15 residues in the CDR3. The germline V gene encodes CDR1 SGHRS and CDR2 YFSETQ. The CDR3 bases are TGCGCCAGCAGCCACGAGGGACAGAGGAACACTGAAGCTTTCTTT. This codes for CASSHEGQRNTEAFF.

The chain combines TRBV11-3 with TRBJ1-5, with D maybe TRBD1 (6 bases). Germline V gene lookup returns CDR1 SGHNT and CDR2 YENEEA. There are 16 residues in the CDR3. Trimming pared 0 bases from V and 0 bases from J, leaving 9 bases between. In nucleotides, the CDR3 is TGTGCCAGCAGCTTAGAACAGGGTTATAGCAATCAGCCCCAGCATTTT. This translates into CASSLEQGYSNQPQHF.